The rows below give T cell receptor beta chains drawn from one sample of a study of shared T cell receptors in the human thymus. Produced via immunoSEQ multiplex PCR; TCRdb's table is partial and in-frame only. The table records roughly 410,000 clones, approximately 95% of them present only once. The sample consisted of thymocytes. Every receptor here comes from a human donor. CDR3s include the opening cysteine and the closing phenylalanine or tryptophan. The D gene is left open where the match is weak. Clone size, where shown, is once, few, many, or a class for clones that have expanded.

V gene: TRBV5-1; J gene: TRBJ2-7; D gene: TRBD2; clone size: -; CDR3 DNA: TGCGCCAGCAGCTTCATGCGGGGGGCCTACGAGCAGTACTTC; CDR3 protein: CASSFMRGAYEQYF
V gene: TRBV5-5; J gene: TRBJ2-7; D gene: -; clone size: -; CDR3 DNA: TGTGCCAGCAGCTGGGAGCTGGTAAAGCGGTTCTCCTACGAGCAGTACTTC; CDR3 protein: CASSWELVKRFSYEQYF
V gene: TRBV4-1; J gene: TRBJ2-2; D gene: -; clone size: -; CDR3 DNA: TGCGCCAGCAGCCAAGATTATTTGGGGGAGCTGTTTTTT; CDR3 protein: CASSQDYLGELFF
V gene: TRBV4-3; J gene: TRBJ2-7; D gene: TRBD2; clone size: -; CDR3 DNA: TGCGCCAGCAGCCAAGATGGAGCGGGAGGTAGCTACGAGCAGTACTTC; CDR3 protein: CASSQDGAGGSYEQYF
V gene: TRBV19; J gene: TRBJ1-2; D gene: -; clone size: -; CDR3 DNA: TGTGCCAGTAGTATAGCGGAATCTTATGGCTACACCTTC; CDR3 protein: CASSIAESYGYTF
V gene: TRBV27; J gene: TRBJ2-3; D gene: -; clone size: -; CDR3 DNA: TGTGCCAGCAGTACGTCAGGGCCCAACACAGATACGCAGTATTTT; CDR3 protein: CASSTSGPNTDTQYF
V gene: TRBV11-2; J gene: TRBJ2-7; D gene: TRBD1; clone size: -; CDR3 DNA: TGTGCCAGCAGCTTGGGTCGGACAGGGGTGTTCCCGTACGAGCAGTACTTC; CDR3 protein: CASSLGRTGVFPYEQYF
V gene: TRBV27; J gene: TRBJ2-3; D gene: -; clone size: -; CDR3 DNA: TGTGCCAGCAGTTCCCACAGGGAAACAGATACGCAGTATTTT; CDR3 protein: CASSSHRETDTQYF
V gene: TRBV27; J gene: TRBJ1-1; D gene: -; clone size: -; CDR3 DNA: TGTGCCAGCAGTTTTAGGCGAGGGTGGGCTTTCTTT; CDR3 protein: CASSFRRGWAFF
V gene: TRBV29-1; J gene: TRBJ1-2; D gene: -; clone size: -; CDR3 DNA: TGCAGCGTTGTGTGGGGGAATGGCTACACCTTC; CDR3 protein: CSVVWGNGYTF
V gene: TRBV19; J gene: TRBJ2-4; D gene: -; clone size: -; CDR3 DNA: TGTGCCAGTAGTATCCCACCGGCCGCCAAAAACATTCAGTACTTC; CDR3 protein: CASSIPPAAKNIQYF
V gene: TRBV6-5; J gene: TRBJ1-1; D gene: TRBD1; clone size: -; CDR3 DNA: TGTGCCAGCAGTTCCGGACAGGCGGCGAACACTGAAGCTTTCTTT; CDR3 protein: CASSSGQAANTEAFF
V gene: TRBV28; J gene: TRBJ1-1; D gene: -; clone size: -; CDR3 DNA: TGTGCCAGCAACACGAGCACTGAAGCTTTCTTT; CDR3 protein: CASNTSTEAFF
V gene: TRBV6-1; J gene: TRBJ1-5; D gene: -; clone size: -; CDR3 DNA: TGTGCCAGCACTGAAGGGGTGGGGAATCAGCCCCAGCATTTT; CDR3 protein: CASTEGVGNQPQHF
V gene: TRBV27; J gene: TRBJ2-1; D gene: -; clone size: once; CDR3 DNA: TGTGCCAGCACATCCCCGGCACACAATGAGCAGTTCTTC; CDR3 protein: CASTSPAHNEQFF
V gene: TRBV4-1; J gene: TRBJ1-2; D gene: -; clone size: once; CDR3 DNA: TGCGCCAGCAGCCAAGATCCTCATTCCGATGGCTACACCTTC; CDR3 protein: CASSQDPHSDGYTF
V gene: TRBV10-3; J gene: TRBJ2-1; D gene: TRBD2; clone size: -; CDR3 DNA: TGTGCCATCAGTGAGACTAGCGGGAGGGAAGAGAATGAGCAGTTCTTC; CDR3 protein: CAISETSGREENEQFF
V gene: TRBV7-9; J gene: TRBJ1-1; D gene: -; clone size: -; CDR3 DNA: TGTGCCAGCAGCGGAGTCTTGTGGACTGAAGCTTTCTTT; CDR3 protein: CASSGVLWTEAFF
V gene: TRBV27; J gene: TRBJ2-7; D gene: -; clone size: -; CDR3 DNA: TGTGCCAGCAGGTCTCGGACCTACGAGCAGTACTTC; CDR3 protein: CASRSRTYEQYF
V gene: TRBV7-3; J gene: TRBJ2-5; D gene: -; clone size: once; CDR3 DNA: TGTGCCAGCCGCCCCGGGAAGACCCAGTACTTC; CDR3 protein: CASRPGKTQYF
V gene: TRBV18; J gene: TRBJ1-5; D gene: -; clone size: -; CDR3 DNA: TGTGCCAGCTCACCACCGGGCGGCAATCAGCCCCAGCATTTT; CDR3 protein: CASSPPGGNQPQHF
V gene: TRBV27; J gene: TRBJ1-6; D gene: -; clone size: -; CDR3 DNA: TGTGCCAGCAGTTTAAGAGGGAGGAATTCACCCCTCCACTTT; CDR3 protein: CASSLRGRNSPLHF
V gene: TRBV27; J gene: TRBJ2-1; D gene: -; clone size: -; CDR3 DNA: TGTGCCAGCAGTTCCTTAGCGGCTTACAATGAGCAGTTCTTC; CDR3 protein: CASSSLAAYNEQFF
V gene: TRBV7-8; J gene: TRBJ1-5; D gene: TRBD1; clone size: -; CDR3 DNA: TGTGCCAGCGGATGGGACAGGCCGCCCAATCAGCCCCAGCATTTT; CDR3 protein: CASGWDRPPNQPQHF
V gene: TRBV2; J gene: TRBJ1-1; D gene: -; clone size: -; CDR3 DNA: TGTGCCAGCAGTGAACCTCCCCACCCCGCGGCCGAAGCTTTCTTT; CDR3 protein: CASSEPPHPAAEAFF
V gene: TRBV10-3; J gene: TRBJ2-1; D gene: TRBD2; clone size: once; CDR3 DNA: TGTGCCATCAGCGGACTAGCGGGAGGAGGTTACAATGAGCAGTTCTTC; CDR3 protein: CAISGLAGGGYNEQFF
V gene: TRBV29-1; J gene: TRBJ1-2; D gene: -; clone size: -; CDR3 DNA: TGCAGCACTGGTGCCCAAGGGCAGCTCAACTATGGCTACACCTTC; CDR3 protein: CSTGAQGQLNYGYTF
V gene: TRBV15; J gene: TRBJ1-2; D gene: TRBD1; clone size: -; CDR3 DNA: TGTGCCACCAGCAGAGACAGGGGGACCCCCCACTATGGCTACACCTTC; CDR3 protein: CATSRDRGTPHYGYTF
V gene: TRBV28; J gene: TRBJ1-5; D gene: -; clone size: once; CDR3 DNA: TGTGCCAGCACCAACCCCGCGGGCTTGTGGCAGCCCCAGCATTTT; CDR3 protein: CASTNPAGLWQPQHF
V gene: TRBV28; J gene: TRBJ2-7; D gene: TRBD2; clone size: -; CDR3 DNA: TGTGCCAGCAGTTTGGACCTAGCGGGAGAGGAGCAGTACTTC; CDR3 protein: CASSLDLAGEEQYF
V gene: TRBV30; J gene: TRBJ2-3; D gene: TRBD2; clone size: once; CDR3 DNA: TGTGCCTGGAGTGTACTAGCGGGAGGAACAGATACGCAGTATTTT; CDR3 protein: CAWSVLAGGTDTQYF
V gene: TRBV7-3; J gene: TRBJ2-1; D gene: TRBD2; clone size: -; CDR3 DNA: TGTGCCAGCAGCCCAACCGACCGACTAGCGGGAGGCGCCTACAATGAGCAGTTCTTC; CDR3 protein: CASSPTDRLAGGAYNEQFF
V gene: TRBV7-9; J gene: TRBJ2-7; D gene: -; clone size: -; CDR3 DNA: TGTGCCAGCAGCCGATGGGGATATTGGGGCGAGCAGTACTTC; CDR3 protein: CASSRWGYWGEQYF
V gene: TRBV27; J gene: TRBJ2-6; D gene: -; clone size: -; CDR3 DNA: TGTGCCAGCAGTCTCAGACAGGGGGCCAACGTCCTGACTTTC; CDR3 protein: CASSLRQGANVLTF
V gene: TRBV5-1; J gene: TRBJ1-4; D gene: -; clone size: -; CDR3 DNA: TGCGCCAGCAGCTTTCGCGGGACAAATGCAACTAATGAAAAACTGTTTTTT; CDR3 protein: CASSFRGTNATNEKLFF
V gene: TRBV28; J gene: TRBJ1-3; D gene: TRBD1; clone size: -; CDR3 DNA: TGTGCCAGCAGTTGCGGCAGGGGGGCTGGAAACACCATATATTTT; CDR3 protein: CASSCGRGAGNTIYF
V gene: TRBV30; J gene: TRBJ1-1; D gene: TRBD1; clone size: -; CDR3 DNA: TGTGCCTGGAGTGGGACAGGGAGGGAGAACACTGAAGCTTTCTTT; CDR3 protein: CAWSGTGRENTEAFF
V gene: TRBV7-9; J gene: TRBJ2-3; D gene: -; clone size: -; CDR3 DNA: TGTGCCAGCAGCCGGGATAATACAGGCGGCTACATTACAGATACGCAGTATTTT; CDR3 protein: CASSRDNTGGYITDTQYF
V gene: TRBV5-1; J gene: TRBJ2-7; D gene: TRBD1; clone size: -; CDR3 DNA: TGCGCCAGCAGCGGAACAGGGGGCGCGGCTACTTACGAGCAGTACTTC; CDR3 protein: CASSGTGGAATYEQYF
V gene: TRBV27; J gene: TRBJ2-3; D gene: -; clone size: -; CDR3 DNA: TGTGCCAGCAGTTTGAGAAGGTCTACCACAGATACGCAGTATTTT; CDR3 protein: CASSLRRSTTDTQYF
V gene: TRBV9; J gene: TRBJ1-2; D gene: -; clone size: -; CDR3 DNA: TGTGCCAGCAGCGTAGGAATGGGGTATGACGGCTACACCTTC; CDR3 protein: CASSVGMGYDGYTF
V gene: TRBV9; J gene: TRBJ2-2; D gene: TRBD1; clone size: -; CDR3 DNA: TGTGCCAGCAGCGCCCCCACGGGCACCGGGACAGTGAACACCGGGGAGCTGTTTTTT; CDR3 protein: CASSAPTGTGTVNTGELFF
V gene: TRBV7-6; J gene: TRBJ2-7; D gene: TRBD2; clone size: -; CDR3 DNA: TGTGCCAGCAGCTTAGCTACTAGCGCCCGCCCCTACGAGCAGTACTTC; CDR3 protein: CASSLATSARPYEQYF
V gene: TRBV4-1; J gene: TRBJ2-1; D gene: TRBD2; clone size: -; CDR3 DNA: TGCGCCAGCAGCCACTTGGGACTAGCGGAACCATACAATGAGCAGTTCTTC; CDR3 protein: CASSHLGLAEPYNEQFF
V gene: TRBV5-1; J gene: TRBJ2-5; D gene: TRBD2; clone size: -; CDR3 DNA: TGCGCCAGCAGCAAAGGGACTAGCGGGAGTAAAGAGACCCAGTACTTC; CDR3 protein: CASSKGTSGSKETQYF
V gene: TRBV21-1; J gene: TRBJ1-1; D gene: -; clone size: -; CDR3 DNA: TGTGCCAGCCGTGAAGCTTTCTTT; CDR3 protein: CASREAFF
V gene: TRBV5-4; J gene: TRBJ2-7; D gene: TRBD2; clone size: -; CDR3 DNA: TGTGCCAGCAGGACAAAACTAGCGGGGGACTCCTACGAGCAGTACTTC; CDR3 protein: CASRTKLAGDSYEQYF
V gene: TRBV28; J gene: TRBJ2-5; D gene: TRBD2; clone size: -; CDR3 DNA: TGTGCCAGCACCCCCCCCGGACTAGCGGGAAGCTTGGGGGAAGAGACCCAGTACTTC; CDR3 protein: CASTPPGLAGSLGEETQYF
V gene: TRBV10-3; J gene: TRBJ1-5; D gene: TRBD1; clone size: few; CDR3 DNA: TGTGCCATCTCCACAGGGGCCATGAATCAGCCCCAGCATTTT; CDR3 protein: CAISTGAMNQPQHF
V gene: TRBV11-2; J gene: TRBJ1-2; D gene: TRBD1; clone size: -; CDR3 DNA: TGTGCCAGCAGCTTAGTTCTTGGACAGGGGTTAAACTATGGCTACACCTTC; CDR3 protein: CASSLVLGQGLNYGYTF
V gene: TRBV5-6; J gene: TRBJ2-3; D gene: TRBD1; clone size: -; CDR3 DNA: TGTGCCAGCAGCTTGGTAGGGACAGTCCCGCGGCCTACAGATACGCAGTATTTT; CDR3 protein: CASSLVGTVPRPTDTQYF
V gene: TRBV4-1; J gene: TRBJ2-2; D gene: -; clone size: -; CDR3 DNA: TGCGCCAGCAGCCAACTAGGCATCGGGGAGCTGTTTTTT; CDR3 protein: CASSQLGIGELFF
V gene: TRBV11-2; J gene: TRBJ2-1; D gene: TRBD2; clone size: -; CDR3 DNA: TGTGCCAGCAGCTTAGGGCTCAGAGAACGTAGCGGGGGCAATGAGCAGTTCTTC; CDR3 protein: CASSLGLRERSGGNEQFF
V gene: TRBV15; J gene: TRBJ1-4; D gene: -; clone size: -; CDR3 DNA: TGTGCCACCAGCAGAGGGGGGGATCCCTCAACTAATGAAAAACTGTTTTTT; CDR3 protein: CATSRGGDPSTNEKLFF
V gene: TRBV29-1; J gene: TRBJ1-4; D gene: -; clone size: few; CDR3 DNA: TGCAGCGTTCGGAGGGACGGGTGCAATGAAAAACTGTTTTTT; CDR3 protein: CSVRRDGCNEKLFF
V gene: TRBV4-2; J gene: TRBJ2-1; D gene: TRBD2; clone size: -; CDR3 DNA: TGTGCCAGCAGCCAAGGTCAATCGGGACTAGCTATTGTTGATGAGCAGTTCTTC; CDR3 protein: CASSQGQSGLAIVDEQFF
V gene: TRBV25-1; J gene: TRBJ2-1; D gene: TRBD1; clone size: -; CDR3 DNA: TGTGCCAGCAGTGAATTTTCCGGGACAGGGTACAATGAGCAGTTCTTC; CDR3 protein: CASSEFSGTGYNEQFF
V gene: TRBV6-1; J gene: TRBJ1-2; D gene: TRBD1; clone size: -; CDR3 DNA: TGTGCCAGCGTTAGGACAGGGGTCAACTATGGCTACACCTTC; CDR3 protein: CASVRTGVNYGYTF
V gene: TRBV18; J gene: TRBJ2-7; D gene: -; clone size: -; CDR3 DNA: TGTGCCAGCTCACCGCGGGGCTACGAGCAGTACTTC; CDR3 protein: CASSPRGYEQYF
V gene: TRBV27; J gene: TRBJ2-5; D gene: -; clone size: -; CDR3 DNA: TGTGCCAGCAGTCCCTCCCGAGAGACCCAGTACTTC; CDR3 protein: CASSPSRETQYF